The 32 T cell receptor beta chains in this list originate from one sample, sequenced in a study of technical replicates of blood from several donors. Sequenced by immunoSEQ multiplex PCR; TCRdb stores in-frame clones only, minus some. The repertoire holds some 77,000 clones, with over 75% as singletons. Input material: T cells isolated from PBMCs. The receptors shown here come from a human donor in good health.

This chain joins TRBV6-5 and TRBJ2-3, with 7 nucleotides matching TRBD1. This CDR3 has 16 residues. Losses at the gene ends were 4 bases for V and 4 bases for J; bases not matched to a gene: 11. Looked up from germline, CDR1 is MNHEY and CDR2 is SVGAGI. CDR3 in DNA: TGTGCCAGCAGTTTGGGGATCGACAGGGCGTCAGATACGCAGTATTTT. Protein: CASSLGIDRASDTQYF.

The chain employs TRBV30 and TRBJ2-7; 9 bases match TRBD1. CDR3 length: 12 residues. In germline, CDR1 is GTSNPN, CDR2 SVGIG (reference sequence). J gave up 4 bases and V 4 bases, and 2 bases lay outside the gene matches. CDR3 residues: CAWIDRGYEQYF. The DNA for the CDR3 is TGTGCCTGGATAGACAGGGGGTACGAGCAGTACTTC.

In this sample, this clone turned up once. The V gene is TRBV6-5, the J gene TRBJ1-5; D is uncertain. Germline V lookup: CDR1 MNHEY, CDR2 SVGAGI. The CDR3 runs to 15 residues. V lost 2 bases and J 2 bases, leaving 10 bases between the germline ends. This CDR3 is CASSYAGSGNQPQHF. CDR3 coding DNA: TGTGCCAGCAGTTACGCTGGGAGTGGCAATCAGCCCCAGCATTTT.

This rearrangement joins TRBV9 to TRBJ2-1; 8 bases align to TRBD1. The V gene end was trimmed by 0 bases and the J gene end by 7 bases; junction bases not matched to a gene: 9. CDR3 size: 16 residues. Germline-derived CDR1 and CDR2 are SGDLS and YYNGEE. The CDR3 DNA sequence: TGTGCCAGCAGCGTAGCTTGGGCAGGGGGCTATAATGAGCAGTTCTTC. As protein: CASSVAWAGGYNEQFF.

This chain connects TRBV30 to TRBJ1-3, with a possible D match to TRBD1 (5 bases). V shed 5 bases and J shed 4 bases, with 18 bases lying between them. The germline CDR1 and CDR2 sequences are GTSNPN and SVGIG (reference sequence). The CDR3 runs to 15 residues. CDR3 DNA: TGTGCCTGGGTCCGAGGAGGGGCAGGGGGAAACACCATATATTTT. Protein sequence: CAWVRGGAGGNTIYF.

The CDR3 region is CASSDGWGGYTEAFF. Written as DNA, the CDR3 is TGTGCCAGCAGTGACGGTTGGGGGGGCTACACTGAAGCTTTCTTT. The chain joins TRBV6-4 to TRBJ1-1; TRBD1 is a possible D gene (6 bases). V lost 2 bases and J lost 3, with 13 bases in between. The CDR3 has 15 residues. Germline CDR1 reads MRHNA; CDR2 reads SNTAGT.

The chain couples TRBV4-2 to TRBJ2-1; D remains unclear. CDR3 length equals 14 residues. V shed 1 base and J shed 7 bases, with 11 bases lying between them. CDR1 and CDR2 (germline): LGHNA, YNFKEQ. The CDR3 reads CASSQGVAGNEQFF. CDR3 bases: TGTGCCAGCAGCCAAGGGGTAGCTGGTAATGAGCAGTTCTTC.

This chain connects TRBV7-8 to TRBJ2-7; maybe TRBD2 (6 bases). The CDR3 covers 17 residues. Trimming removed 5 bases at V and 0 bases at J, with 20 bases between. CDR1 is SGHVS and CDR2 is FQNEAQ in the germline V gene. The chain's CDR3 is CASSLSSGTGNSYEQYF. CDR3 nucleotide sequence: TGTGCCAGCAGCCTATCATCCGGGACTGGGAACTCCTACGAGCAGTACTTC. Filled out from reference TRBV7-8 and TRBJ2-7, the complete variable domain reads GAGVSQSPRYKVAKRGQDVALRCDPISGHVSLFWYQQALGQGPEFLTYFQNEAQLDKSGLPSDRFFAERPEGSVSTLKIQRTQQEDSAVYLCASSLSSGTGNSYEQYFGPGTRLTVT.

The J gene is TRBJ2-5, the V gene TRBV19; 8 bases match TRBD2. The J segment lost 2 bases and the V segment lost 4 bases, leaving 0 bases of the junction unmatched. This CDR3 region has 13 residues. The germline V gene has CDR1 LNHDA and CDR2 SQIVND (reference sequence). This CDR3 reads CASSTGGQETQYF. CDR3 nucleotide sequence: TGTGCCAGTAGTACGGGGGGGCAAGAGACCCAGTACTTC.

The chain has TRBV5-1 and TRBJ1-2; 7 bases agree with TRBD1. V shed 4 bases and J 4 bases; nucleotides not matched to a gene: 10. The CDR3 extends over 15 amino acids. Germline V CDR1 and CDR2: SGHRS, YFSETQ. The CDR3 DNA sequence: TGCGCCAGCAGCCTAAACAGGGGAGAGGGCTATGGCTACACCTTC. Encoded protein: CASSLNRGEGYGYTF.

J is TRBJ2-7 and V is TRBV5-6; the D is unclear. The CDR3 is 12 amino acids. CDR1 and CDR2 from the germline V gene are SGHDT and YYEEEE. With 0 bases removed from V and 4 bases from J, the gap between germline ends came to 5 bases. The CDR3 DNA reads TGTGCCAGCAGCTTGGTTAAATACGAGCAGTACTTC. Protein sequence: CASSLVKYEQYF.

The CDR3 DNA is TGTGCCAGCAGCGTCCCTAGCGGGAGGAACACCGGGGAGCTGTTTTTT. Its protein product is CASSVPSGRNTGELFF. The chain joins TRBV9 to TRBJ2-2, with 10 positions matching TRBD2. The CDR3 sequence is 16 residues long. Germline loops: CDR1 SGDLS, CDR2 YYNGEE. Trimming at V came to 2 bases and at J to 1 base, leaving 2 bases not matched to a gene.

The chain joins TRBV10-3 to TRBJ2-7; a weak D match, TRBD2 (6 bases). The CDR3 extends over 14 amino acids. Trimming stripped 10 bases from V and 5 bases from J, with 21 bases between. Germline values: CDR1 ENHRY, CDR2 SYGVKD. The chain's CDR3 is CATIGETSQHEQYF. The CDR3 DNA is TGTGCCACCATAGGGGAGACTAGTCAACACGAGCAGTACTTC.

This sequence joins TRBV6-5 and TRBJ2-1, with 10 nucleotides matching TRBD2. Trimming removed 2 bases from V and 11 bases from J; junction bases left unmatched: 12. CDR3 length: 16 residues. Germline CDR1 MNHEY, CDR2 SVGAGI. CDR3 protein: CASSYPAGGHITKQFF. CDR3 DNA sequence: TGTGCCAGCAGTTACCCAGCGGGAGGGCATATAACGAAGCAGTTCTTC.

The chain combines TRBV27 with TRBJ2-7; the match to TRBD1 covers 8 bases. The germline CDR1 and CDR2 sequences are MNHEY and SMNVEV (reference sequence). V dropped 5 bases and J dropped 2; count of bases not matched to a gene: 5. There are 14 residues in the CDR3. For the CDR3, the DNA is TGTGCCAGCAGTCCCGGACAGGGAACCTACGAGCAGTACTTC. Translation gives CASSPGQGTYEQYF.

CDR3 bases: TGTGCCATTGCGACAGACTCGTACGAGCAGTACTTC. It is translated as CAIATDSYEQYF. The chain recombines TRBV10-3 with TRBJ2-7; D might be TRBD1 (5 bases). There are 12 residues in the CDR3. The germline V and J ends were trimmed by 9 bases and 4 bases, with 13 bases remaining between them. CDR1 is ENHRY, CDR2 SYGVKD, per germline.

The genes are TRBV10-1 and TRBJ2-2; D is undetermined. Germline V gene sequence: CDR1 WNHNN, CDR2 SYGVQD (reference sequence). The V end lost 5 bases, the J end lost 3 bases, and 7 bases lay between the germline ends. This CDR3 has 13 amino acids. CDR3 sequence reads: CASSKEYTGELFF. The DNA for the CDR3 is TGCGCCAGCAGTAAGGAGTACACCGGGGAGCTGTTTTTT.

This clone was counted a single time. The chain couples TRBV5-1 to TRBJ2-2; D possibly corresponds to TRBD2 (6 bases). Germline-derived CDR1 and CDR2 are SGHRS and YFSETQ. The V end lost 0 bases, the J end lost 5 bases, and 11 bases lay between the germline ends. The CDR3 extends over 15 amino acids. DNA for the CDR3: TGCGCCAGCAGCTTGGAGGGCCGGGGGACCGGGGAGCTGTTTTTT. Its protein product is CASSLEGRGTGELFF.

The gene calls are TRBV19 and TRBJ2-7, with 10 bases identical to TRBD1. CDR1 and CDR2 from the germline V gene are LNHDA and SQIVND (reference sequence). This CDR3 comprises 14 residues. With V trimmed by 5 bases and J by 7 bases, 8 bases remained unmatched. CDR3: CASSSVDRGQEQYF. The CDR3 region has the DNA TGTGCCAGTAGTTCTGTCGACAGGGGGCAGGAGCAGTACTTC.

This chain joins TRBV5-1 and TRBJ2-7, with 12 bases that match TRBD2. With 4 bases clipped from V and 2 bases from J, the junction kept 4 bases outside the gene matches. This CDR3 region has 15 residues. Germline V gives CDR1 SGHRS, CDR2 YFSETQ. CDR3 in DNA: TGCGCCAGCAGCGGATGGACTAGCGGGACCTACGAGCAGTACTTC. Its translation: CASSGWTSGTYEQYF. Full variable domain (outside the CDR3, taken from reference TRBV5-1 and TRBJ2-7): KAGVTQTPRYLIKTRGQQVTLSCSPISGHRSVSWYQQTPGQGLQFLFEYFSETQRNKGNFPGRFSGRQFSNSRSEMNVSTLELGDSALYLCASSGWTSGTYEQYFGPGTRLTVT.

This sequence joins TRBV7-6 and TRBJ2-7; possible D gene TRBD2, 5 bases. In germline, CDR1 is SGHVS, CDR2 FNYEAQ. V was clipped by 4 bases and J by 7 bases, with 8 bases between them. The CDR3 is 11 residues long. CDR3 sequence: CASSSSGEQYF. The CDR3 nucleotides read TGTGCCAGCAGCTCCAGCGGTGAGCAGTACTTC.

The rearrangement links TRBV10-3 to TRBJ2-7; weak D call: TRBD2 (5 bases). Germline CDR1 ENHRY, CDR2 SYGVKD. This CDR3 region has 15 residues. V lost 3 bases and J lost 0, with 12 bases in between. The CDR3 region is CAISELQRSSYEQYF. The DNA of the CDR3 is TGTGCCATCAGTGAATTACAGCGGAGCTCCTACGAGCAGTACTTC.

CDR3 in amino acids: CASRGHQNTEAFF. The CDR3 DNA sequence: TGTGCCAGCCGGGGACATCAGAACACTGAAGCTTTCTTT. The chain carries TRBV7-9 and TRBJ1-1, with a weak D call TRBD1 (6 bases). The V end was cut by 8 bases, the J end by 1 base, with 11 bases between. The CDR3 is made up of 13 amino acids. In germline, CDR1 is SEHNR, CDR2 FQNEAQ (reference sequence).

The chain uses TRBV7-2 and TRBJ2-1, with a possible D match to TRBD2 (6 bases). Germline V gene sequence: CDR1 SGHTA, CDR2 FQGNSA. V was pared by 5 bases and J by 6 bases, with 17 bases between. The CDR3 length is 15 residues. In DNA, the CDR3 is TGTGCCAGCAGCCCAACGGGACTTTTCGGCAATGAGCAGTTCTTC. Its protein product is CASSPTGLFGNEQFF.

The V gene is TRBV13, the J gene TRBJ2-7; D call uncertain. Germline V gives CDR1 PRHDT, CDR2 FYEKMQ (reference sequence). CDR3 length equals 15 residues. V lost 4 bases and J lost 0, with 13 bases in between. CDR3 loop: CASSSLRLSSYEQYF. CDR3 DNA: TGTGCCAGCAGCTCCCTCCGACTGAGCTCCTACGAGCAGTACTTC.

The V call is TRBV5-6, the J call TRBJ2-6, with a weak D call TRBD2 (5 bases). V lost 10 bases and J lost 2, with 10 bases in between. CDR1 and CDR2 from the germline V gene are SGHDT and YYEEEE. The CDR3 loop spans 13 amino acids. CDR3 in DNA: TGTGCCGGGTCGCGGGCTGGGGCCAACGTCCTGACTTTC. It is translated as CAGSRAGANVLTF.

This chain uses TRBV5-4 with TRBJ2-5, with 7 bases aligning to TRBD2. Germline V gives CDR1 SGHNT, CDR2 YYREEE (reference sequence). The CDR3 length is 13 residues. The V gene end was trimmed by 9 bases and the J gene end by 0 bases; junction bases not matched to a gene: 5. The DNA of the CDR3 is TGTGCCACCTGGACTAGTCACCAAGAGACCCAGTACTTC. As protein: CATWTSHQETQYF.

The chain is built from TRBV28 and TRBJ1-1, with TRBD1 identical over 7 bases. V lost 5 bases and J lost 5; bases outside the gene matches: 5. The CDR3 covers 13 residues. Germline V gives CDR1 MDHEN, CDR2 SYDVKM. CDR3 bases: TGTGCCAGCAGTATAATCAGGGGGACTGAAGCTTTCTTT. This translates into CASSIIRGTEAFF.

DNA of the CDR3: TGTGCCAGCAGCACTAACCAGGACAGGGCAAAGACCCAGTACTTC. Protein sequence: CASSTNQDRAKTQYF. This sequence joins TRBV7-8 and TRBJ2-5; 8 nucleotides match TRBD1. Trimming took 5 bases from V and 6 from J; bases not matched to a gene: 11. CDR1 and CDR2 (germline): SGHVS, FQNEAQ. The CDR3 spans 15 residues.

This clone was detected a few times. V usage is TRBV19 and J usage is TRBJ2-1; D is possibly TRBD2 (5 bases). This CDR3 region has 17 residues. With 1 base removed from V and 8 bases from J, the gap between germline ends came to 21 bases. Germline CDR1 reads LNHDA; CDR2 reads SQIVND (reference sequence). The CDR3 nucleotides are TGTGCCAGTAGTATAGTTTACCCCTCTGGGGAGTTCTATGAGCAGTTCTTC. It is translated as CASSIVYPSGEFYEQFF.

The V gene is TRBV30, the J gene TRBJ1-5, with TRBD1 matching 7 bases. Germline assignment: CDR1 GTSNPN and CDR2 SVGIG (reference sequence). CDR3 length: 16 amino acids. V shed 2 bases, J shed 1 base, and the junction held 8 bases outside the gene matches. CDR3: CAWSYDRARSNQPQHF. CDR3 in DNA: TGTGCCTGGAGTTACGACAGGGCTCGGAGCAATCAGCCCCAGCATTTT.

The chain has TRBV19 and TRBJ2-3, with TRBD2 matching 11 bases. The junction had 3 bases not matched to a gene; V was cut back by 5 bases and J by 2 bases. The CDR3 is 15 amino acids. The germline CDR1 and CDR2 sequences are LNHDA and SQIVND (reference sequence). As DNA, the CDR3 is TGTGCCAGTAGTTCACTAGCGGGAGTCACAGATACGCAGTATTTT. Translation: CASSSLAGVTDTQYF. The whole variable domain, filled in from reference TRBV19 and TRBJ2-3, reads DGGITQSPKYLFRKEGQNVTLSCEQNLNHDAMYWYRQDPGQGLRLIYYSQIVNDFQKGDIAEGYSVSREKKESFPLTVTSAQKNPTAFYLCASSSLAGVTDTQYFGPGTRLTVL.